What follows are 20 T cell receptor beta chains derived from one specimen sequenced in a study of cytomegalovirus exposure and HLA in healthy donors. The PCR ran on 60 Vbeta and 13 Jbeta primers. The assay was immunoSEQ multiplex PCR, and TCRdb's table has in-frame clones only and misses some. Among about 91,000 clones listed, 70% to 90% were seen once. Input material: PBMCs. The receptor source for this set is a man aged 18 to 35 in good health and CMV-seronegative.

The chain links TRBV27 to TRBJ2-7; the D is unclear. V was pared by 5 bases and J by 1 base, with 15 bases between. The CDR3 length is 15 residues. In germline, CDR1 is MNHEY, CDR2 SMNVEV (reference sequence). The CDR3 protein is CASSPSRQESYEQYF. The DNA of the CDR3 is TGTGCCAGCAGTCCGTCCAGACAAGAATCCTACGAGCAGTACTTC.

The chain joins TRBV5-1 to TRBJ2-5; TRBD2 matches at 11 bases. Germline V CDR1 and CDR2: SGHRS, YFSETQ. The V gene end was trimmed by 5 bases and the J gene end by 4 bases; junction bases not matched to a gene: 7. The CDR3 consists of 15 residues. The CDR3 sequence is CASSLTSGRGETQYF. The CDR3 region has the DNA TGCGCCAGCAGTCTCACTAGCGGGAGAGGAGAGACCCAGTACTTC.

This clone has only a few counts. Compared with germline, one end of the junction differs, possibly owing to a read error. The gene calls are TRBV7-9 and TRBJ2-5, with TRBD1 matching 9 bases. The CDR3 length is 15 residues. Looked up from germline, CDR1 is SEHNR and CDR2 is FQNEAQ (reference sequence). The chain's CDR3 is CSSSWGTGTQETQYF. The CDR3 DNA follows: TGTTCCAGCAGCTGGGGGACAGGGACCCAAGAGACCCAGTACTTC. The variable domain in full, completed from reference TRBV7-9 and TRBJ2-5, reads DTGVSQNPRHKITKRGQNVTFRCDPISEHNRLYWYRQTLGQGPEFLTYFQNEAQLEKSRLLSDRFSAERPKGSFSTLEIQRTEQGDSAMYLCSSSWGTGTQETQYFGPGTRLLVL.

The chain employs TRBV10-3 and TRBJ2-7; perhaps TRBD1 as D (5 bases). Germline CDR1 ENHRY, CDR2 SYGVKD. CDR3 length: 15 residues. V was clipped by 8 bases and J by 2 bases, with 19 bases between them. The CDR3 loop reads CAIPLKRGTPYEQYF. CDR3 nucleotides: TGTGCCATCCCCCTAAAAAGGGGTACTCCCTACGAGCAGTACTTC.

The rearrangement links TRBV10-3 to TRBJ2-7; D call uncertain. The germline gives CDR1 ENHRY, CDR2 SYGVKD. Trimming shortened V by 0 bases and J by 7 bases, and 10 bases separated the two germline ends. This CDR3 comprises 13 residues. CDR3: CAISESMAREQYF. CDR3 nucleotides: TGTGCCATCAGTGAGTCGATGGCTAGGGAGCAGTACTTC.

The rearrangement uses TRBV7-9 and TRBJ2-5; 7 bases line up with TRBD1. Trimming cost V 5 bases and J 4 bases; bases outside gene matches: 13. The CDR3 loop spans 16 amino acids. CDR1 is SEHNR, CDR2 FQNEAQ, per germline (reference sequence). CDR3 nucleotide sequence: TGTGCCAGCAGCCCCATAGACAGGGTTCAGGGAGAGACCCAGTACTTC. This sequence encodes CASSPIDRVQGETQYF.

J is TRBJ1-2 and V is TRBV6-5; 7 positions agree with TRBD1. The CDR3 consists of 13 residues. Germline values: CDR1 MNHEY, CDR2 SVGAGI. The V and J ends lost 5 bases and 3 bases, in that order; junction bases with no gene match: 3. Here the CDR3 reads CASSPTGDYGYTF. Written as DNA, the CDR3 is TGTGCCAGCAGTCCTACAGGGGACTATGGCTACACCTTC.

The chain is built from TRBV4-1 and TRBJ1-1, with no clear D. The CDR3 extends over 15 amino acids. V was pared by 1 base and J by 2 bases, with 11 bases between. The germline gives CDR1 MGHRA, CDR2 YSYEKL. The CDR3 loop is CASSQVTRGNTEAFF. DNA of the CDR3: TGCGCCAGCAGCCAAGTTACCCGGGGAAACACTGAAGCTTTCTTT.

The genes are TRBV5-4 and TRBJ2-1; D is ambiguous. This CDR3 contains 14 residues. V was cut by 0 bases and J by 7 bases, with 11 bases left in between. CDR1 and CDR2 from the germline V gene are SGHNT and YYREEE (reference sequence). The CDR3 sequence: CASSLGPPPNEQFF. CDR3 DNA sequence: TGTGCCAGCAGCTTGGGGCCTCCCCCGAATGAGCAGTTCTTC.

This chain links TRBV7-9 with TRBJ1-3; D not certain. The CDR3 totals 14 residues. Germline V gene data show CDR1 as SEHNR and CDR2 as FQNEAQ (reference sequence). Trimming cost V 6 bases and J 1 base, with 10 bases left between them. CDR3 sequence reads: CASSLTGSGNTIYF. The CDR3 nucleotides read TGTGCCAGCAGTCTCACCGGTTCTGGAAACACCATATATTTT.

The rearrangement links TRBV10-3 to TRBJ2-3, with TRBD1 matching over 9 bases. Germline CDR1 ENHRY, CDR2 SYGVKD. J lost 2 bases, V lost 5 bases, and 8 bases had no gene match. The CDR3 has 16 amino acids. CDR3 DNA sequence: TGTGCCATCAGTAAAGGGGGACAGGGCATCACAGATACGCAGTATTTT. It yields the protein CAISKGGQGITDTQYF.

The chain joins TRBV25-1 to TRBJ2-1, with unresolved D. The CDR3 is 13 residues long. V lost 5 bases and J lost 7, with 12 bases in between. The germline V gene has CDR1 MGHDK and CDR2 SYGVNS. CDR3 in amino acids: CASSQMARNEQFF. In DNA form, the CDR3 reads TGTGCCAGCAGTCAAATGGCGAGGAATGAGCAGTTCTTC.

The chain links TRBV6-5 to TRBJ2-1; 7 bases agree with TRBD2. Germline V gene sequence: CDR1 MNHEY, CDR2 SVGAGI. CDR3 length: 15 amino acids. After removal of 2 bases from V and 10 bases from J, the junction contained 11 bases not matched to a gene. The CDR3 protein is CASSYLRTSPLEQFF. CDR3 sequence (DNA): TGTGCCAGCAGTTACCTCCGGACTAGTCCTTTGGAGCAGTTCTTC.

This clone has just a few counts. The chain recombines TRBV5-1 with TRBJ2-7; 9 nucleotides match TRBD1. The CDR3 length is 13 residues. From germline, CDR1 is SGHRS and CDR2 YFSETQ. The J segment lost 6 bases and the V segment lost 4 bases, leaving 5 bases of the junction unmatched. CDR3 nucleotides: TGCGCCAGCAGCCCTCGGACAGGGGCCGAGCAGTACTTC. It is translated as CASSPRTGAEQYF. The whole variable domain, remainder taken from reference TRBV5-1 and TRBJ2-7, is KAGVTQTPRYLIKTRGQQVTLSCSPISGHRSVSWYQQTPGQGLQFLFEYFSETQRNKGNFPGRFSGRQFSNSRSEMNVSTLELGDSALYLCASSPRTGAEQYFGPGTRLTVT.

This rearrangement joins TRBV30 to TRBJ2-2; tentative D call: TRBD1 (5 bases). This CDR3 contains 12 residues. Per germline, CDR1 GTSNPN and CDR2 SVGIG (reference sequence). V was trimmed by 6 bases and J by 1 base, leaving 6 bases between them. Here the CDR3 reads CACGQNTGELFF. The CDR3 coding sequence is TGTGCCTGCGGACAGAACACCGGGGAGCTGTTTTTT.

This clone appeared once. This rearrangement joins TRBV19 to TRBJ2-7; TRBD2 matches 9 bases. There are 14 residues in the CDR3. The trim removed 4 bases at V and 2 bases at J, leaving 3 bases unmatched. Germline values: CDR1 LNHDA, CDR2 SQIVND (reference sequence). The CDR3 is CASSTSGVTYEQYF. The CDR3 nucleotides read TGTGCCAGTAGTACTAGCGGGGTTACCTACGAGCAGTACTTC.

The rearrangement joins TRBV29-1 to TRBJ1-5; D remains ambiguous. CDR3 length: 13 residues. The germline V gene encodes CDR1 SQVTM and CDR2 ANQGSEA. V lost 4 bases and J lost 4, with 11 bases in between. The CDR3 reads CSVGRGLNQPQHF. The DNA of the CDR3 is TGCAGCGTTGGGCGAGGCCTTAATCAGCCCCAGCATTTT.

This clone was seen only a few times. V is TRBV9 and J is TRBJ1-2; 9 nucleotides line up with TRBD1. Looked up from germline, CDR1 is SGDLS and CDR2 is YYNGEE. The CDR3 has 15 amino acids. Trimming cost V 4 bases and J 2 bases; bases outside gene matches: 6. The CDR3 reads CASSTPGTGNYGYTF. DNA of the CDR3: TGTGCCAGCAGCACCCCCGGGACAGGGAACTATGGCTACACCTTC.

The chain joins TRBV6-5 to TRBJ1-1, with D tentatively TRBD1 (5 bases). Trimming took 4 bases from V and 10 from J, leaving 19 bases between them. CDR1 and CDR2 (germline): MNHEY, SVGAGI. The CDR3 runs 14 residues. The CDR3 DNA follows: TGTGCCAGCAGTTCGGGCAGGGTGGTGTCCGCAGCTTTCTTT. Translated: CASSSGRVVSAAFF.

This rearrangement joins TRBV9 to TRBJ2-3, with 11 bases fitting TRBD2. This CDR3 region has 21 residues. Germline CDR1 reads SGDLS; CDR2 reads YYNGEE. The J segment lost 0 bases and the V segment lost 4 bases, leaving 19 bases of the junction unmatched. CDR3 region: CASSPASALAGGLTSTDTQYF. The CDR3 DNA is TGTGCCAGCAGCCCAGCCTCGGCCCTAGCGGGGGGCCTGACTAGCACAGATACGCAGTATTTT.